This TCR beta chain is drawn from a study of T cell responses to AZD1222 COVID-19 vaccine. Study conclusions and caveats: The donor cohort was predominantly white British with a female majority, and clonal diversity may have been underestimated. Spike-specific TCR depth and breadth grew after two AZD1222 doses. Mapped onto spike, vaccine-associated CD4 TCRs spanned it and were dominant at 160-218 and 743-854.

The table came from immunoSEQ multiplex PCR; TCRdb's copy has only in-frame clones and leaves some out. The sample yields tens of thousands of clones, more than 80% seen once. Of note for this clone: Its matching antigen is unknown.

Analyses pooled second doses at about 4 or about 12 weeks. In germline, CDR1 is SGHNT, CDR2 YYREEE (reference sequence). The CDR3 runs to 15 residues. After removal of 4 bases from V and 5 bases from J, the junction contained 7 bases not matched to a gene. The clonotype comes from an adult who received the AZD1222 COVID-19 vaccine. Sample: peripheral blood, taken 28 days after the second AZD1222 dose. The V and J genes are TRBV5-4 and TRBJ1-1; 11 bases fit TRBD1. CDR3 DNA: TGTGCCAGCAGCAGCGGTGGGACAGGGGGTACTGAAGCTTTCTTT. Its translation is CASSSGGTGGTEAFF.